This T cell receptor (beta chain) was identified in a study of blood T cell repertoires in COVID-19. On the study more broadly: T cells, B-cell-depleted T cells, or PBMCs supplied cDNA or gDNA.

Original processing methods: Estimated nucleated cell counts came from reference gene primer amplification. Profiled with immunoSEQ multiplex PCR; TCRdb holds only in-frame clones, not every one. That table supplies the V and J calls and clone size; D and trimming were determined from the DNA. Here the sample spans over 250,000 clones, around 89% being singletons. CDR3 size: 13 residues. From germline, CDR1 is SQVTM and CDR2 ANQGSEA. V gave up 7 bases and J gave up 16 bases; unmatched junction bases: 17. Cohort placement rested on clinical history that participants reported themselves. Sequenced input: PBMCs or T cells enriched from blood (not recorded which). This receptor was identified in a man aged 35 to 55 who had recovered from COVID-19. The chain has TRBV29-1 and TRBJ2-1, with TRBD2 matching over 9 bases. As DNA, the CDR3 is TGCAGCGGTTCCGATCTAATTAGCGGGAGCCAATTCTTC. The encoded protein is CSGSDLISGSQFF.